These 31 T cell receptor beta chains were all obtained from the same sample, sequenced in a study of blood T cell repertoires in COVID-19. The method was immunoSEQ multiplex PCR; TCRdb's version includes in-frame clones alone and lacks a portion of them. The data contain under 450,000 clones, roughly 88% of them singletons. Source material: peripheral blood. The receptors were gathered from a woman aged 45-65 years with COVID-19, enrolled during active disease.

This rearrangement joins TRBV6-5 to TRBJ2-2, with 8 bases aligning to TRBD2. Germline CDR1 and CDR2: MNHEY and SVGAGI. V dropped 6 bases and J dropped 7; count of bases not matched to a gene: 7. This CDR3 is built from 14 residues. The DNA of the CDR3 is TGTGCCAGCAGCGAGGGACTAGTAGTCGGGGAGCTGTTTTTT. Encoded protein: CASSEGLVVGELFF.

The chain combines TRBV9 with TRBJ2-3, with TRBD1 matching 7 bases. V lost 6 bases, J lost 5 bases, and 6 bases stayed unmatched. The V gene's germline CDR1 is SGDLS and CDR2 YYNGEE. This CDR3 spans 13 amino acids. CDR3 loop: CASTGQAGDTQYF. CDR3 coding DNA: TGTGCCAGCACAGGACAGGCTGGAGATACGCAGTATTTT.

CDR3 DNA: TGTGCCAGCAGTCTCGCTCTGCGGGGCGACACTGAAGCTTTCTTT. It specifies CASSLALRGDTEAFF. The genes are TRBV6-5 and TRBJ1-1; tentative D call: TRBD1 (5 bases). V dropped 5 bases and J dropped 3 bases, with 16 bases sitting between them. The CDR3 totals 15 residues. Germline-derived CDR1 and CDR2 are MNHEY and SVGAGI.

Here the CDR3 DNA reads TGTGCCAGCGGGCAGCTTATGAACACTGAAGCTTTCTTT. It translates to CASGQLMNTEAFF. The chain recombines TRBV6-5 with TRBJ1-1; D not resolved. The V gene lost 8 bases and the J gene lost 0 bases, with 10 bases spanning the gap. The CDR3 extends over 13 amino acids. In germline, CDR1 is MNHEY, CDR2 SVGAGI.

This chain joins TRBV5-1 and TRBJ1-1; 7 nucleotides align to TRBD1. Germline CDR1 reads SGHRS; CDR2 reads YFSETQ. The CDR3 length is 13 residues. V shed 4 bases, J shed 6 bases, and the junction held 6 bases outside the gene matches. The CDR3 reads CASSPGQLAEAFF. CDR3 nucleotide sequence: TGCGCCAGCAGCCCGGGACAGCTCGCTGAAGCTTTCTTT.

The chain carries TRBV4-1 and TRBJ2-3; TRBD2 agrees at 7 bases. Germline V gives CDR1 MGHRA, CDR2 YSYEKL. Losses at the gene ends were 0 bases for V and 7 bases for J; bases not matched to a gene: 13. The CDR3 is 17 amino acids. The DNA for the CDR3 is TGCGCCAGCAGCCAAGAGGGAAGGCGGGGGACTACGAATACGCAGTATTTT. It encodes CASSQEGRRGTTNTQYF.

The rearrangement uses TRBV12-3 or TRBV12-4 and TRBJ2-7; D not resolved. The germline V and J ends were trimmed by 3 bases and 4 bases, with 7 bases remaining between them. CDR3 length: 12 residues. CDR3 protein: CASSFLRYEQYF. In nucleotides, the CDR3 is TGTGCCAGCAGTTTTCTGCGGTACGAGCAGTACTTC.

V and J are TRBV6-1 and TRBJ1-1, with D uncertain. Germline CDR1 is MNHNS and CDR2 is SASEGT. This CDR3 contains 15 residues. Trimming took off 2 bases at V and 1 base at J, with 11 bases between the two ends. The CDR3 is CASSETSTGNTEAFF. The CDR3 coding sequence is TGTGCCAGCAGTGAAACCTCGACGGGGAACACTGAAGCTTTCTTT.

The V call is TRBV29-1, the J call TRBJ1-5; D is possibly TRBD1 (6 bases). CDR3 length: 13 residues. Trimming pared 2 bases from V and 7 bases from J, leaving 12 bases between. Germline CDR1 reads SQVTM; CDR2 reads ANQGSEA. The CDR3 DNA reads as TGCAGCGTTGAACCAACAGGGCTACAGCCCCAGCATTTT. Its translation is CSVEPTGLQPQHF.

The CDR3 region has the DNA TGTGCCTGGTTACAGGATAGCCCTGCCTATGGCTACACCTTC. Translation gives CAWLQDSPAYGYTF. The chain links TRBV30 to TRBJ1-2; possible D gene TRBD1, 5 bases. V was clipped by 5 bases and J by 4 bases, with 17 bases between them. Per germline, CDR1 GTSNPN and CDR2 SVGIG (reference sequence). This CDR3 region has 14 residues.

This chain uses TRBV6-6 with TRBJ1-1; D is perhaps TRBD1 (5 bases). Germline V gene sequence: CDR1 MNHNY, CDR2 SVGAGI (reference sequence). Trimming left V 10 bases short and J 5 bases short, with 26 bases between. This CDR3 contains 16 residues. The CDR3 sequence: CANSLGTLSQGTEAFF. For the CDR3, the DNA is TGTGCCAACAGCTTGGGGACTCTCTCTCAGGGTACTGAAGCTTTCTTT.

The J gene is TRBJ1-4, the V gene TRBV19, with TRBD1 matching 8 bases. Germline-derived CDR1 and CDR2 are LNHDA and SQIVND (reference sequence). V shed 5 bases, J shed 3 bases, and the junction held 8 bases outside the gene matches. The CDR3 loop spans 16 amino acids. The CDR3 spells CASSVLTGVPNEKLFF. For the CDR3, the DNA is TGTGCCAGTAGTGTCCTGACAGGGGTACCTAATGAAAAACTGTTTTTT.

The V gene is TRBV18, the J gene TRBJ1-1, with TRBD1 identical over 8 bases. Trimming took 6 bases from V and 5 from J; bases not matched to a gene: 8. The germline gives CDR1 KGHSH, CDR2 LQKENI. The CDR3 consists of 14 residues. This chain's CDR3 is CASSSGQGLTEAFF. The CDR3 DNA follows: TGTGCCAGCTCGTCCGGACAGGGTCTGACTGAAGCTTTCTTT.

In its sample, this clone was seen a few times. The gene calls are TRBV5-6 and TRBJ1-5, with 8 positions matching TRBD1. V was pared by 0 bases and J by 6 bases, with 2 bases of the junction left unmatched. The CDR3 totals 14 residues. Germline V gene lookup returns CDR1 SGHDT and CDR2 YYEEEE. CDR3 nucleotide sequence: TGTGCCAGCAGCTTGGCAGGGGGCAGTCAGCCCCAGCATTTT. It translates to CASSLAGGSQPQHF.

The chain employs TRBV7-8 and TRBJ2-1; a possible D gene is TRBD2 (6 bases). This CDR3 region has 15 residues. The V end was cut by 5 bases, the J end by 3 bases, with 14 bases between. Germline assignment: CDR1 SGHVS and CDR2 FQNEAQ. CDR3 in amino acids: CASSLNPGDYNEQFF. The CDR3 nucleotides read TGTGCCAGCAGCCTCAACCCGGGGGACTACAATGAGCAGTTCTTC.

This clone was seen once. The gene calls are TRBV12-5 and TRBJ2-3, with 13 positions matching TRBD2. Losses at the gene ends were 5 bases for V and 2 bases for J; bases not matched to a gene: 4. The germline CDR1 and CDR2 sequences are LGHNT and FRNRAP. CDR3 length equals 16 residues. The CDR3 nucleotides are TGTGCTAGTGGTCAGGGACTAGCGGGGACCACAGATACGCAGTATTTT. It yields the protein CASGQGLAGTTDTQYF. Full variable domain (outside the CDR3, taken from reference TRBV12-5 and TRBJ2-3): DARVTQTPRHKVTEMGQEVTMRCQPILGHNTVFWYRQTMMQGLELLAYFRNRAPLDDSGMPKDRFSAEMPDATLATLKIQPSEPRDSAVYFCASGQGLAGTTDTQYFGPGTRLTVL.

This chain links TRBV12-5 with TRBJ1-1; a possible D gene is TRBD1 (5 bases). From germline, CDR1 is LGHNT and CDR2 FRNRAP. Trimming removed 7 bases at V and 1 base at J, with 13 bases between. CDR3 length: 14 residues. The CDR3 DNA is TGTGCTAGTGTACTCAGGGAAGGGAACACTGAAGCTTTCTTT. It yields the protein CASVLREGNTEAFF.

The chain has TRBV19 and TRBJ2-1; TRBD2 is a possible D gene (6 bases). The V gene's germline CDR1 is LNHDA and CDR2 SQIVND (reference sequence). CDR3 size: 16 residues. V was cut by 4 bases and J by 2 bases, with 15 bases left in between. The CDR3 region has the DNA TGTGCCAGTAGTACCGGGACTTACAAACCCTACAATGAGCAGTTCTTC. It specifies CASSTGTYKPYNEQFF.

In this sample, this clone turned up a few times. V is TRBV6-5 and J is TRBJ1-6; 7 nucleotides align to TRBD1. V shed 4 bases, J shed 6 bases, and the junction held 6 bases outside the gene matches. The CDR3 runs 15 residues. Germline loops: CDR1 MNHEY, CDR2 SVGAGI. CDR3 DNA: TGTGCCAGCAGTTCCGGGACAGATTTTAATTCACCCCTCCACTTT. Amino acid sequence: CASSSGTDFNSPLHF.

The V call is TRBV6-5, the J call TRBJ2-2; tentative D call: TRBD1 (5 bases). Germline CDR1 and CDR2: MNHEY and SVGAGI. The CDR3 has 15 residues. Trimming shortened V by 5 bases and J by 1 base, and 11 bases separated the two germline ends. The CDR3, as DNA: TGTGCCAGCAGTAGGACACGAATGAACACCGGGGAGCTGTTTTTT. It is translated as CASSRTRMNTGELFF.

J is TRBJ2-3 and V is TRBV19, with a weak D call TRBD1 (7 bases). Trimming pared 2 bases from V and 2 bases from J, leaving 20 bases between. The V gene's germline CDR1 is LNHDA and CDR2 SQIVND (reference sequence). The CDR3 totals 18 residues. CDR3 region: CASSIRGGGKGATDTQYF. The CDR3 nucleotides read TGTGCCAGTAGTATAAGGGGCGGAGGGAAGGGGGCCACAGATACGCAGTATTTT.

This chain uses TRBV19 with TRBJ1-5; 7 nucleotides align to TRBD1. The CDR3 totals 12 residues. Trimming cost V 10 bases and J 4 bases; bases outside gene matches: 4. Per germline, CDR1 LNHDA and CDR2 SQIVND (reference sequence). The CDR3: CATTDRNQPQHF. In DNA form, the CDR3 reads TGTGCCACCACGGACAGGAATCAGCCCCAGCATTTT.

The gene calls are TRBV19 and TRBJ1-1, with 8 nucleotides matching TRBD1. Germline loops: CDR1 LNHDA, CDR2 SQIVND (reference sequence). V was clipped by 4 bases and J by 5 bases; unmatched bases: 6. The CDR3 is 14 residues long. This CDR3 is CASSKGQGGTEAFF. The CDR3, as DNA: TGTGCCAGTAGTAAAGGACAGGGAGGAACTGAAGCTTTCTTT.

The chain combines TRBV27 with TRBJ2-2; 12 nucleotides agree with TRBD1. This CDR3 comprises 18 residues. The V segment lost 8 bases and the J segment 3 bases; nucleotides outside the gene matches: 13. Germline CDR1 is MNHEY and CDR2 is SMNVEV (reference sequence). CDR3 DNA: TGTGCCAGCCCCCCGGGACAGGGGGCAAAATCGGACACCGGGGAGCTGTTTTTT. This codes for CASPPGQGAKSDTGELFF.

The chain couples TRBV2 to TRBJ2-7; 11 bases match TRBD2. Losses at the gene ends were 4 bases for V and 2 bases for J; bases not matched to a gene: 10. CDR3 length equals 17 residues. Germline V lookup: CDR1 SNHLY, CDR2 FYNNEI. CDR3 nucleotides: TGTGCCAGCAGTGCCGAGGCTAGCGGGGGGCCCACCTACGAGCAGTACTTC. It translates to CASSAEASGGPTYEQYF.

Note on this clone: The germline gene is not matched at one end of the junction; a read error may be the cause. The rearrangement links TRBV2 to TRBJ2-7; 11 bases align to TRBD2. Germline CDR1 SNHLY, CDR2 FYNNEI. The CDR3 contains 15 residues. The CDR3 nucleotides read TGTGCCAGCAGACCCACTAGCGGGGGAACCTATGAGCAGTACTTC. Its protein is CASRPTSGGTYEQYF.

The table lists this clone with a count of one. The rearrangement links TRBV30 to TRBJ1-4; D not certain. CDR1 and CDR2 from the germline V gene are GTSNPN and SVGIG (reference sequence). The CDR3 has 12 residues. V lost 3 bases and J 5 bases, leaving 7 bases between the germline ends. The CDR3 DNA sequence: TGTGCCTGGAGGCCCCGGAATGAAAAACTGTTTTTT. Protein sequence: CAWRPRNEKLFF.

J is TRBJ2-1 and V is TRBV11-2; 7 bases fit TRBD2. The CDR3 totals 16 residues. Trimming removed 6 bases from V and 2 bases from J; junction bases left unmatched: 10. CDR1 and CDR2 (germline): SGHAT, FQNNGV. CDR3 bases: TGTGCCAGCAGGGGGGGGGAGCTGAGAACCTACAATGAGCAGTTCTTC. Translated, it gives CASRGGELRTYNEQFF.

This rearrangement joins TRBV6-5 to TRBJ2-7; a possible D gene is TRBD1 (5 bases). Germline CDR1 MNHEY, CDR2 SVGAGI. The CDR3 extends over 14 amino acids. V was pared by 6 bases and J by 1 base, with 13 bases between. This CDR3 reads CASRKTTESYEQYF. The CDR3 DNA follows: TGTGCCAGCAGGAAAACGACAGAATCCTACGAGCAGTACTTC.

The chain joins TRBV12-3 or TRBV12-4 to TRBJ1-2; 7 bases are shared with TRBD1. The ends lost 6 bases at V and 5 bases at J; junction bases unmatched: 6. CDR3 length: 13 residues. Here the CDR3 reads CASSGTELYGYTF. The CDR3 nucleotides are TGTGCCAGCAGCGGGACAGAGCTTTATGGCTACACCTTC.

The chain carries TRBV30 and TRBJ2-7; 10 nucleotides agree with TRBD1. The J segment lost 5 bases and the V segment lost 1 base, leaving 5 bases of the junction unmatched. The CDR3 extends over 14 amino acids. The germline CDR1 and CDR2 sequences are GTSNPN and SVGIG (reference sequence). The CDR3 reads CAWSDGTGVHEQYF. The CDR3, as DNA: TGTGCCTGGAGTGATGGGACAGGGGTCCACGAGCAGTACTTC.